These T cell receptor beta chains were read from a single sample in a study of cytomegalovirus exposure and HLA in healthy donors. Here immunoSEQ multiplex PCR was the method, and the copy in TCRdb shows in-frame clones only, minus some. Of roughly 60,000 clones in the sample, approximately 70% were seen once. The source material was PBMCs. These receptors all come from a woman in her fifties or sixties in good health and CMV-seropositive. The CDR3 runs from the conserved cysteine through the conserved F or W. The D gene is left open where the match is weak. Clone size is given for some rows only: seen once, a few or many times, or a class if the clone is expanded.

v_gene	len	d_gene	j_gene	abundance	CDR3aa	CDR3nt
TRBV5-6	15	NA	TRBJ1-1	once	CASSLGRGMNTEAFF	TGTGCCAGCAGCTTGGGGAGGGGAATGAACACTGAAGCTTTCTTT
TRBV7-8	14	NA	TRBJ1-6	NA	CASSLSGQNSPLHF	TGTGCCAGCAGCTTAAGCGGACAGAATTCACCCCTCCACTTT
TRBV27	13	TRBD1	TRBJ1-2	NA	CASSRTGGGGYTF	TGTGCCAGCAGCCGCACAGGGGGCGGTGGCTACACCTTC
TRBV4-3	16	TRBD1	TRBJ2-7	few	CASSQGTGAKTYEQYF	TGCGCCAGCAGCCAAGGGACAGGGGCAAAAACCTACGAGCAGTACTTC
TRBV29-1	13	TRBD1	TRBJ1-1	NA	CSVVAGDSTEAFF	TGCAGCGTTGTGGCAGGGGACAGCACTGAAGCTTTCTTT
TRBV5-1	13	TRBD1	TRBJ2-1	NA	CASSQGQNNEQFF	TGCGCCAGCAGCCAGGGACAGAACAATGAGCAGTTCTTC
TRBV6-6	13	TRBD2	TRBJ2-7	few	CASIESSGGPAVF	TGTGCCAGCATAGAATCTAGCGGGGGGCCCGCGGTCTTC
TRBV5-1	13	NA	TRBJ2-1	NA	CASSLEAANEQFF	TGCGCCAGCAGCTTGGAAGCCGCCAATGAGCAGTTCTTC
TRBV6-1	14	NA	TRBJ2-7	NA	CASSYGGSAYEQYF	TGTGCCAGCAGTTATGGGGGGAGCGCCTACGAGCAGTACTTC
TRBV7-7	16	NA	TRBJ2-2	NA	CASSLVEGADTGELFF	TGTGCTAGCAGCTTAGTGGAGGGGGCGGACACCGGGGAGCTGTTTTTT
TRBV6-5	15	NA	TRBJ1-4	NA	CASSYSGRTNEKLFF	TGTGCCAGCAGTTACTCCGGCAGGACTAATGAAAAACTGTTTTTT